A selection of T cell receptor beta chains follows, all from one sample in a study of Tregs in tolerant kidney transplant recipients. Assay: immunoSEQ multiplex PCR; the TCRdb copy retains only in-frame clones and omits some. The sample carries about 120,000 clones, 92% recorded once. Source material: CD4+ T cells from blood. The receptor set was obtained from a human donor in good health. CDR3s include the opening cysteine and the closing phenylalanine or tryptophan. Each record gives: clone size, CDR3 length, J gene, V gene, CDR3 protein. Some rows have no size entry. The others give once, few or many, or a class for an expanded clone.

NA 15 TRBJ2-3 TRBV5-1 CASSLEAGGTDTQYF
NA 14 TRBJ2-2 TRBV10-1 CASRPGQTGGELFF
NA 13 TRBJ2-5 TRBV4-1 CASSHPVSETQYF
NA 14 TRBJ2-7 TRBV9 CASSSHVGTGEQYF
few 13 TRBJ2-5 TRBV6-1 CASSEAERGTQYF
NA 14 TRBJ2-7 TRBV6-5 CASSRAGALYEQYF
once 15 NA TRBV7-6 CASSLVGTGFYEQYF
NA 14 TRBJ2-5 TRBV10-3 CAISEGQGYETQYF
NA 12 TRBJ1-3 TRBV2 CASSQGGNTIYF
once 15 TRBJ2-5 TRBV10-3 CAISELGQLQETQYF
NA 16 TRBJ2-1 TRBV7-3 CASSSTSGGSANEQFF
NA 17 TRBJ1-5 TRBV2 CASSEGWGGSPGTTQHF
NA 13 TRBJ2-7 TRBV19 CASARTGVYEQYF
NA 12 TRBJ1-5 TRBV19 CASSFINQPQHF
NA 13 TRBJ1-2 TRBV6-5 CASRAVGNYGYTF
once 13 TRBJ2-1 TRBV30 CAWSVGRAGEQFF
NA 14 TRBJ2-2 TRBV18 CASSPGRASGELFF
once 14 TRBJ1-6 TRBV11-2 CASSLVAGGSPLHF
NA 17 TRBJ2-1 TRBV7-9 CASSPGLVLSSYNEQFF
NA 16 TRBJ2-7 TRBV11-2 CASSLELGTRTYEQYF
NA 17 TRBJ2-3 TRBV14 CASSQDRTRRTTDTQYF
once 14 TRBJ1-2 TRBV19 CASSIGPGDYGYTF